The text below deals with one TCR beta chain. Sequenced by immunoSEQ multiplex PCR; TCRdb stores in-frame clones only, minus some. The sample includes approximately 720,000 clones, roughly 70% of them seen just once. This record belongs to a study of shared clonotypes between healthy human individuals. A split of CD4+ cells into CD45RA+ naive and CD45RA-negative memory subsets was performed. V was trimmed by 0 bases and J by 0 bases, leaving 6 bases between them. CDR1 is SGHNT, CDR2 YYREEE, per germline (reference sequence). This CDR3 has 14 residues. The sample was memory CD4+ T cells sorted from blood. The subset is: CD45RA-negative fraction. V gene TRBV5-4 combines with J gene TRBJ1-1; no firm D call. This sequence originates from a woman in her twenties or thirties in good health. CDR3 region: CASSLAQLNTEAFF. The CDR3 DNA follows: TGTGCCAGCAGCTTGGCGCAGTTGAACACTGAAGCTTTCTTT.